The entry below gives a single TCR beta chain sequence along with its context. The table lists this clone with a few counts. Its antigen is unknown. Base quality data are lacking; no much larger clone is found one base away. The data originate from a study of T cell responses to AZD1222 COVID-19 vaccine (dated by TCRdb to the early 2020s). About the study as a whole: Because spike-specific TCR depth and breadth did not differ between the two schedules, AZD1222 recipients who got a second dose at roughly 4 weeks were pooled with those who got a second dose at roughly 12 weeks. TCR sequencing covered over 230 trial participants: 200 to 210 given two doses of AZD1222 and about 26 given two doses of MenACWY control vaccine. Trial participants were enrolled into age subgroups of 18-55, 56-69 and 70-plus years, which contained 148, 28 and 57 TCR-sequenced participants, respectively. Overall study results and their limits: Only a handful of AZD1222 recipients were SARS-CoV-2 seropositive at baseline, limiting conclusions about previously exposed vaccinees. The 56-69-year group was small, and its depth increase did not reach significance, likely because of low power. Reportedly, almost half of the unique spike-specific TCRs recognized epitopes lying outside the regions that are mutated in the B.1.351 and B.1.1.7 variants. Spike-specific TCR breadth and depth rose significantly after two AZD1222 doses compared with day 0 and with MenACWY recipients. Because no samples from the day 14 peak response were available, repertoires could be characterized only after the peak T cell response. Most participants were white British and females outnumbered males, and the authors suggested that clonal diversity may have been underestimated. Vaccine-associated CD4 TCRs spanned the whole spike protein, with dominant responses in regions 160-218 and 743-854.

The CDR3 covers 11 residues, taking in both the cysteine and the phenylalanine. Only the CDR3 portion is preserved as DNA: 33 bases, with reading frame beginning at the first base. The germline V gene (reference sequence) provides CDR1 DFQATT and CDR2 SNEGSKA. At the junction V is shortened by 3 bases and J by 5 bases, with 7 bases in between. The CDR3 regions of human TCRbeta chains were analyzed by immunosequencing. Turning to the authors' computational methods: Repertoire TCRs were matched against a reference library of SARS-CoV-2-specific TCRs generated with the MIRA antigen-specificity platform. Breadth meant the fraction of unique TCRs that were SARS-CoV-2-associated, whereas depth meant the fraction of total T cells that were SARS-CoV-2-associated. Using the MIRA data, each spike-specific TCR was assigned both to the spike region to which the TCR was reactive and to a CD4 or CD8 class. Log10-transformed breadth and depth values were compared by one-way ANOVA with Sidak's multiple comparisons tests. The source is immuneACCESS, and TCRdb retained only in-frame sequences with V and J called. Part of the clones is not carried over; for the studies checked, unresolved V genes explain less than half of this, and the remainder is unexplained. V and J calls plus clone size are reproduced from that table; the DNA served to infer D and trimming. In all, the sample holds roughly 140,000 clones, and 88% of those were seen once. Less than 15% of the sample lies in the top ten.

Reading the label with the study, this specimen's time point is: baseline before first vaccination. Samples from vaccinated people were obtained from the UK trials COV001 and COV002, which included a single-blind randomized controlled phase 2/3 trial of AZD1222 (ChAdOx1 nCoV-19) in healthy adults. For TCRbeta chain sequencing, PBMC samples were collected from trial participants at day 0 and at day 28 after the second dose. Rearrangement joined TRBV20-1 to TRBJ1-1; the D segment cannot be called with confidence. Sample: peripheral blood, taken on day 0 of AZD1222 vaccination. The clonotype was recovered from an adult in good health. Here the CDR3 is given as CSARTRTEAFF. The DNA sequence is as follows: TGCAGTGCTAGGACGAGGACTGAAGCTTTCTTT.